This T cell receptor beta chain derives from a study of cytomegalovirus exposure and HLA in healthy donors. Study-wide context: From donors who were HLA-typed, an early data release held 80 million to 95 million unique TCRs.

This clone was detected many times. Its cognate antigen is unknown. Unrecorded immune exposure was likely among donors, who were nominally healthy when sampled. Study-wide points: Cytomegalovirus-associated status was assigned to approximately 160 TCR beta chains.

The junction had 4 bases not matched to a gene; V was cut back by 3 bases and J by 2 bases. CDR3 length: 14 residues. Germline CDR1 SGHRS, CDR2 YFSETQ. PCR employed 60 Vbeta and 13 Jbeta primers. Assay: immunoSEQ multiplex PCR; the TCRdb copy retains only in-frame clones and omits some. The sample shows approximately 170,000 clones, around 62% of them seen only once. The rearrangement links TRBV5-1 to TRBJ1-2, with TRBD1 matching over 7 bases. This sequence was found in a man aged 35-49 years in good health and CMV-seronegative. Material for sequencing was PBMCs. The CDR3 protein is CASSWGQPNYGYTF. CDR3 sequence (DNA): TGCGCCAGCAGCTGGGGACAGCCGAACTATGGCTACACCTTC.